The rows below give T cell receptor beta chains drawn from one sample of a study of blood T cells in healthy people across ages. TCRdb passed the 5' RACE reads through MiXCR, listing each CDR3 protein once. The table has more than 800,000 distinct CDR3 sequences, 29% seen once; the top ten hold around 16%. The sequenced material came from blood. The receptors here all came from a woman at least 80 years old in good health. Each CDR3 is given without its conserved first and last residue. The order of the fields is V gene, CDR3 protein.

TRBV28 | ASSPPSGDYIYEQY
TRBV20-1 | SARDSDMLNYGYT
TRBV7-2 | ASSPQGWPNYGYT
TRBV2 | ASAYPVQETQY
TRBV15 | ATSRATRAQETQY
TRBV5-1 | ASSLADTEAF
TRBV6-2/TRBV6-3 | ASSYSGPQETQY
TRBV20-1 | SATQGAGSETQY
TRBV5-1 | ASKAGSGTREETQY
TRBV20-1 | SGSGGAAYNEQF
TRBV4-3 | ASSQEWSRTGGYT
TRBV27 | ASSPGQDNSPLH
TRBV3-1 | ASSQDWVRTGPNTDTQY
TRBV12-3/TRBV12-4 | ASSGSNQETQY
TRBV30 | AWGGSGGSQEQF
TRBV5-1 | ASSPGEGPRNIQY
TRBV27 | ASSLVQGADEKLF
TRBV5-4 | ASATGGRNTEAF
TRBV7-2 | ASSFGGLSTDTQY
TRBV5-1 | ASSSSGGPVWY
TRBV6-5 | ASSSGQGSQPQH
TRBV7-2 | ASSLRSGEETQY
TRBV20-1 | SASYSGQGGNTIY
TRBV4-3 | ASSQDRTVFETQY
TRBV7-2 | ASSRQGPLGDEQY
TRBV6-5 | ASEAARTGELF
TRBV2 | ASSVSPGRTEAF
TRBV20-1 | SARDWRLNPRQGEQF
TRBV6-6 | ASSYSTGGSYEQY
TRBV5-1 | ASQITGVSNTGELF
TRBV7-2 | ASSDPRGGITDTQY
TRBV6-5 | ASSSLAEPQETQY
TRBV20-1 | SAPIAGEYGYT
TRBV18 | ASSPPGLAGVYNEQF
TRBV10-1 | ASSSGTEPYEQY
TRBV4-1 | ASSQPRQGAFPNTEAF
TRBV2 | ASSERSRRASTEAF
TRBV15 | ATSRVGQYGYT
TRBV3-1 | ASSPFEYAEQF